Reported below is one TCR beta chain. In this sample, this clonotype turned up many times. The antigen it binds to is not known. The input lacks base qualities; no much larger clone sits a single base away. The library relied on 5' RACE. Sequencing relied on an Illumina HiSeq 2000. Template switching introduced a universal primer binding site; the final cDNA contained a unique molecular identifier, enabling accurate counting of TCR cDNA molecules. First-strand cDNA for TCR alpha and beta chains was synthesized from specific primers in the conserved constant-segment region. Each cDNA library was double barcoded, with a SMART-Mk sample barcode plus Illumina barcodes, to control for contamination. TruSeq adapter sequences along with Illumina sample barcodes were introduced in two successive PCR steps. TCR alpha and beta cDNA libraries were sequenced on the Illumina HiSeq platform with custom primers. Per the original workflow: Unique molecular identifiers were extracted from raw reads with MiGEC, and CDR3 positions were determined with MiXCR. For each individual, recombination models were inferred using an EM algorithm with the repgenHMM and IGoR tools. The tcR package in R was used for shared clonotype analysis, with sharing normalized by the product of cloneset sizes. To study raw recombination without the effects of thymic and clonal selection, out-of-frame nonproductive sequences were analyzed. In-frame beta chains were kept once TCRdb had trimmed the public reads at Q25 with fastp and called clones with MiXCR. Entries are consolidated by CDR3 protein sequence, retaining the most common genes and DNA. TCRdb assigned the V and J calls; the authors' analysis was not used. Counted in this sample were fewer than 250,000 distinct CDR3 sequences; approximately 7% of them appeared once. Of the sample, 3.6% is held by the ten largest clones.

Only healthy Caucasian donors were included. Three pairs of female monozygotic twins, all aged 18 to 29 years, were included in the twin cohort. Miltenyi CD45RO+ enrichment and human naive T-cell isolation kits were used to isolate memory (CD45RO+) and naive T cells from PBMC. For CDR1 and CDR2, the germline V gene lists MDHEN and SYDVKM. V is trimmed back by 2 bases and J by 1 base, and the junction contains 5 bases that no gene match accounts for. The CDR3 runs 17 amino acids, cysteine and phenylalanine included. Kept here is only the CDR3 DNA, which spans 51 bases and is read in frame from base 1. This specimen belongs to a study of identical twins (dated by TCRdb to 2016 to 2018). About the full investigation: To test whether fetal clonotypes persist, this study deep-sequenced TCR alpha and beta repertoires from monozygotic twins, from unrelated adults of various ages, and from cord blood. To rule out contamination, replicate twin experiments were performed at different times with different library preparation protocols.

Findings and caveats that apply to the study as a whole: Invariant T cells such as MAIT and iNKT could partly confound zero-insertion analyses, though diverse VJ usage argued against this for most clonotypes. Abundant cord blood beta clonotypes had fewer insertions, young adult naive repertoires showed a similar but weaker trend, and memory repertoires showed no such trend. Because the same donors could not be followed over many years, conclusions were based on cross-sectional statistical analysis. Out-of-frame TCR alpha sequences shared between twins showed an excess of low generation-probability sequences compared with coincidental sharing between unrelated individuals. Excess twin sharing in beta out-of-frame sequences was weaker because fewer shared sequences lowered the signal-to-noise ratio. Recombination models systematically underestimated out-of-frame TCR alpha sharing in monozygotic twins but agreed with sharing between unrelated individuals.

The data were also submitted as part of a second study, on yellow fever vaccine responses in identical twins. As described in the second report: According to the authors, the vaccine-induced T cell response in identical twins seemed to be partly convergent and partly specific to each individual. Focusing on identical twins, the study followed the T cell clones that responded to the vaccine, and did so with precision.

The TCR originated in a woman aged 18 to 35 in good health. Sequencing used memory (CD45RO+) T cells sorted from blood. The intended sense of this specimen's cell subset or site label: CD45RO+ enriched T cells. Recombination linked TRBV28 to TRBJ2-5; 12 central nucleotides agree with TRBD2. The DNA reads as follows: TGTGCCAGCAGTTTACCCCTAGCGGGGGGGAGCCAAGAGACCCAGTACTTC. It is translated as CASSLPLAGGSQETQYF.